These 5 T cell receptor beta chains were sequenced from one sample in a study of T cells in Graves' hyperthyroidism and ophthalmopathy. Amplified TCR beta CDR3 regions derived from RNA transcripts. Using the HTBI primer set, a first-round RT-PCR was run on the TCR CDR3. TCRdb reprocessed the multiplex PCR reads with MiXCR, giving one entry per CDR3 protein. The sample carries about 840,000 distinct CDR3 sequences, 38% recorded once. Material: blood. The receptors derive from a man younger than 35 with Graves' hyperthyroidism.

The rearrangement joins TRBV10-3 to TRBJ1-5, with D possibly TRBD1 on 6 matching bases. V was trimmed by 7 bases and J by 0 bases, leaving 13 bases between them. This CDR3 contains 15 residues. CDR1 is ENHRY, CDR2 SYGVKD, per germline. In nucleotides, the CDR3 is TGTGCCATCAACGGGGCAGGGGATAGCAATCAGCCCCAGCATTTT. Its protein is CAINGAGDSNQPQHF.

The V gene is TRBV29-1, the J gene TRBJ1-5, with D possibly TRBD1 on 6 matching bases. V lost 0 bases and J 2 bases, leaving 11 bases between the germline ends. This CDR3 is built from 15 residues. Per germline, CDR1 SQVTM and CDR2 ANQGSEA. Here the CDR3 reads CSVEEGQGRNQPQHF. In DNA form, the CDR3 reads TGCAGCGTTGAAGAGGGGCAGGGGCGCAATCAGCCCCAGCATTTT.

This chain connects TRBV20-1 to TRBJ1-1; D is unclear. V lost 0 bases to trimming and J lost 1 base, with 6 bases between them. Germline assignment: CDR1 DFQATT and CDR2 SNEGSKA (reference sequence). This CDR3 contains 13 residues. The CDR3 nucleotides read TGCAGTGCTAGAGACTCTTCGAACACTGAAGCTTTCTTT. Translation gives CSARDSSNTEAFF.

This chain links TRBV11-2 with TRBJ1-4; 8 bases align to TRBD1. The V segment lost 2 bases and the J segment 7 bases; nucleotides outside the gene matches: 3. The CDR3 has 14 amino acids. CDR1 and CDR2 from the germline V gene are SGHAT and FQNNGV. The CDR3 DNA reads as TGTGCCAGCAGCTTACGGACAGGGAGTGAAAAACTGTTTTTT. Residues: CASSLRTGSEKLFF.

This clonotype came up a few times. V is TRBV6-1 and J is TRBJ1-5, with D perhaps matching TRBD1 (5 bases). Germline V gene data show CDR1 as MNHNS and CDR2 as SASEGT. The CDR3 consists of 13 residues. V was cut by 5 bases and J by 7 bases, with 12 bases left in between. The CDR3 DNA follows: TGTGCCAGCAGTAGCGACAGACTCCAGCCCCAGCATTTT. Its protein is CASSSDRLQPQHF.